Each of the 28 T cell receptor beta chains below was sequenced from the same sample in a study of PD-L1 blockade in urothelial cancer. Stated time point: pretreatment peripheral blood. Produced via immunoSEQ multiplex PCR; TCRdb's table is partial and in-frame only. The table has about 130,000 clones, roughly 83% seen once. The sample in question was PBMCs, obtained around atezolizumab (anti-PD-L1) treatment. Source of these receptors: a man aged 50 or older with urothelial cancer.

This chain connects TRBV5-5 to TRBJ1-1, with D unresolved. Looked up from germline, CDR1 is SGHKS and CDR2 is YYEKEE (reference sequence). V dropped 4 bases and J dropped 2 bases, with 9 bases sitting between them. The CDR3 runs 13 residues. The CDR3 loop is CASSDYPNTEAFF. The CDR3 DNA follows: TGTGCCAGCAGCGACTACCCAAACACTGAAGCTTTCTTT.

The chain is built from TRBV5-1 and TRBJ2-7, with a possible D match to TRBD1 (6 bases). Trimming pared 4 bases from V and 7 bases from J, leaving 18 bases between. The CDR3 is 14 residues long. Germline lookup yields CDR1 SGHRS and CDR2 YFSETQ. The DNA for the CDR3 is TGCGCCAGCAGCGGGACCAGGGGTTCGGGAGAGCAGTACTTC. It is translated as CASSGTRGSGEQYF.

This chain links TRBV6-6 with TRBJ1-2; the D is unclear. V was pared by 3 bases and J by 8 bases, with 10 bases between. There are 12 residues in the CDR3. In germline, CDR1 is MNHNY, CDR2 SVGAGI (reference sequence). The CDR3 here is CASSYYGEGYTF. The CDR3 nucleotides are TGTGCCAGCAGTTATTACGGGGAGGGCTACACCTTC.

The CDR3: CASSPGSVEQYF. The CDR3 nucleotides read TGTGCCAGCTCACCAGGGAGTGTTGAGCAGTACTTC. The chain joins TRBV18 to TRBJ2-7; tentative D call: TRBD2 (5 bases). The CDR3 sequence is 12 residues long. Germline V gene lookup returns CDR1 KGHSH and CDR2 LQKENI. Trimming shortened V by 2 bases and J by 7 bases, and 9 bases separated the two germline ends.

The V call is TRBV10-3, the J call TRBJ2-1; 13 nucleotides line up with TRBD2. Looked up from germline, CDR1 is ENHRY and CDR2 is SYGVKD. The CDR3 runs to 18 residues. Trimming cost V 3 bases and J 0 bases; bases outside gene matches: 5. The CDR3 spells CAISDGLAGESSYNEQFF. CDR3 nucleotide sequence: TGTGCCATCAGTGACGGACTAGCGGGAGAAAGCTCCTACAATGAGCAGTTCTTC.

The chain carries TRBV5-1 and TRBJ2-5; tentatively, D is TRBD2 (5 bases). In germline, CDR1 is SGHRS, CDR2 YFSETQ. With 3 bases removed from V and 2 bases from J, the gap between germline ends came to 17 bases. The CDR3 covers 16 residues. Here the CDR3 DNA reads TGCGCCAGCAGCTATCTGGCTGCGGGCCGACAAGAGACCCAGTACTTC. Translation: CASSYLAAGRQETQYF.

CDR3 DNA: TGTGCCACCAGCAGGGACAGGGGTTACACTGAAGCTTTCTTT. This encodes CATSRDRGYTEAFF. The J gene is TRBJ1-1, the V gene TRBV15, with 9 bases that match TRBD1. The CDR3 runs 14 residues. The V gene end was trimmed by 3 bases and the J gene end by 3 bases; junction bases not matched to a gene: 2. From germline, CDR1 is LNHNV and CDR2 YYDKDF (reference sequence).

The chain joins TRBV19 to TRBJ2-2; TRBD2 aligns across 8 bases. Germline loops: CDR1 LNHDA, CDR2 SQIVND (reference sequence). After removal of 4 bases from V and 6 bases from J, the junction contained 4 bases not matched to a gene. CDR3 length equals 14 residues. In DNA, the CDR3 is TGTGCCAGTAGTACGGGGGGGCTCGCCGGGGAGCTGTTTTTT. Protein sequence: CASSTGGLAGELFF.

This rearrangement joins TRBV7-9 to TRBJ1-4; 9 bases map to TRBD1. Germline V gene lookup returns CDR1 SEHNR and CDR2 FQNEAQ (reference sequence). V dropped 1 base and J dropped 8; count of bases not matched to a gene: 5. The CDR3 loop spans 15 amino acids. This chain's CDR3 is CASSLVWDREEKLFF. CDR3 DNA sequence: TGTGCCAGCAGCTTAGTGTGGGACAGGGAGGAAAAACTGTTTTTT. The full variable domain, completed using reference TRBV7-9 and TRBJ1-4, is DTGVSQNPRHKITKRGQNVTFRCDPISEHNRLYWYRQTLGQGPEFLTYFQNEAQLEKSRLLSDRFSAERPKGSFSTLEIQRTEQGDSAMYLCASSLVWDREEKLFFGSGTQLSVL.

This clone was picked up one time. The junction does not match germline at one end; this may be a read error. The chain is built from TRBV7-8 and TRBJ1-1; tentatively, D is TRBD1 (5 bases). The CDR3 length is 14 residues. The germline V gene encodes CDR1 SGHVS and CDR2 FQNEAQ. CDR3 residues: CASTLDRYNTEAFF. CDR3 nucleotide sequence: TGTGCCAGCACCTTAGACAGATACAACACTGAAGCTTTCTTT. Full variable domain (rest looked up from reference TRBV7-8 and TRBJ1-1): GAGVSQSPRYKVAKRGQDVALRCDPISGHVSLFWYQQALGQGPEFLTYFQNEAQLDKSGLPSDRFFAERPEGSVSTLKIQRTQQEDSAVYLCASTLDRYNTEAFFGQGTRLTVV.

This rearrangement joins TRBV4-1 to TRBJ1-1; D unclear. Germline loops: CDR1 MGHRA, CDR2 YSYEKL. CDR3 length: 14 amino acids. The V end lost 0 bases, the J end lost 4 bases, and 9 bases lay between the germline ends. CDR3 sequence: CASSQEVAGTEAFF. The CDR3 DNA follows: TGCGCCAGCAGCCAAGAAGTAGCGGGCACTGAAGCTTTCTTT.

For the CDR3, the DNA is TGTGCCAGCAGCTTAGCGTTGGGACTAGAGTCCTACAATGAGCAGTTCTTC. It specifies CASSLALGLESYNEQFF. V is TRBV7-9 and J is TRBJ2-1; 8 bases map to TRBD2. V shed 0 bases and J 1 base; nucleotides not matched to a gene: 5. This CDR3 has 17 residues. Per germline, CDR1 SEHNR and CDR2 FQNEAQ (reference sequence).

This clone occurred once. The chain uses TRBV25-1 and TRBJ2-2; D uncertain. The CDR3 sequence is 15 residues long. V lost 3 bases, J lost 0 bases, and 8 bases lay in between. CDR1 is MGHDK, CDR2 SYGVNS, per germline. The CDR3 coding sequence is TGTGCCAGCAGTGAGGCGGTCGCGAACACCGGGGAGCTGTTTTTT. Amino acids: CASSEAVANTGELFF. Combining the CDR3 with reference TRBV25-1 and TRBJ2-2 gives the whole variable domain EADIYQTPRYLVIGTGKKITLECSQTMGHDKMYWYQQDPGMELHLIHYSYGVNSTEKGDLSSESTVSRIRTEHFPLTLESARPSHTSQYLCASSEAVANTGELFFGEGSRLTVL.

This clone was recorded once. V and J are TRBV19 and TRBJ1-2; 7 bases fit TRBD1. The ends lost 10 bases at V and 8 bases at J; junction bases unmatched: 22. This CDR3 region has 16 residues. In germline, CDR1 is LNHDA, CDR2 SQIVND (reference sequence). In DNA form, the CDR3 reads TGTGCCACCAAGCCAAAAGGGGGCCCGATCGCGGGGGGCTACACCTTC. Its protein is CATKPKGGPIAGGYTF. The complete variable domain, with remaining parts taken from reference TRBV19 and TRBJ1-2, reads DGGITQSPKYLFRKEGQNVTLSCEQNLNHDAMYWYRQDPGQGLRLIYYSQIVNDFQKGDIAEGYSVSREKKESFPLTVTSAQKNPTAFYLCATKPKGGPIAGGYTFGSGTRLTVV.

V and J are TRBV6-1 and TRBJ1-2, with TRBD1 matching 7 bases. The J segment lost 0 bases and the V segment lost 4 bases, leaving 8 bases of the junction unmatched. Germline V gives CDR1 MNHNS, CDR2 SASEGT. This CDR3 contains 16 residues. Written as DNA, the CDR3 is TGTGCCAGCAGTGTCGGGACAGCGGCTACTAACTATGGCTACACCTTC. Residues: CASSVGTAATNYGYTF.

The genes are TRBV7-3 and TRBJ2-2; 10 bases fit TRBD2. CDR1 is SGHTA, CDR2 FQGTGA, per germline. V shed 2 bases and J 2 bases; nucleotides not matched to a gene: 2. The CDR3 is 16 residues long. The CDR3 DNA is TGTGCCAGCAGCTTAGCTAGCGGGAGAAACACCGGGGAGCTGTTTTTT. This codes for CASSLASGRNTGELFF.

The CDR3 protein is CAISGLAGSSYEQYF. CDR3 nucleotides: TGTGCCATCAGTGGATTAGCGGGAAGCTCCTACGAGCAGTACTTC. The genes are TRBV10-3 and TRBJ2-7, with TRBD2 matching over 8 bases. V gave up 4 bases and J gave up 0 bases; unmatched junction bases: 5. Germline CDR1 is ENHRY and CDR2 is SYGVKD. This CDR3 is built from 15 residues.

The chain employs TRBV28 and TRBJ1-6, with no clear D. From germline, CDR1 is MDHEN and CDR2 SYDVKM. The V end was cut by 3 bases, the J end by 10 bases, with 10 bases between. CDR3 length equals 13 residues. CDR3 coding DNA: TGTGCCAGCAGTTTGAACTTATGGTCACCCCTCCACTTT. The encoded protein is CASSLNLWSPLHF.

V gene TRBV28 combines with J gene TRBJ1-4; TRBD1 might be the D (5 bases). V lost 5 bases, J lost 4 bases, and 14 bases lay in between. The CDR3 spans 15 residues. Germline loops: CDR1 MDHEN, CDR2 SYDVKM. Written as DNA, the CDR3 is TGTGCCAGCAGTCGTGGTGGGGGGGTTAATGAAAAACTGTTTTTT. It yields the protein CASSRGGGVNEKLFF.

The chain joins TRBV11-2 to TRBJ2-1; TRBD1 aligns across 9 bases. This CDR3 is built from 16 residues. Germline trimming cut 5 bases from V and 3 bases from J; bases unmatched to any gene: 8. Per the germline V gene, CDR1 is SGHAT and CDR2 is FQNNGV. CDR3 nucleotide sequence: TGTGCCAGCAGCCCGCCGGGACAGGGCCTCTACAATGAGCAGTTCTTC. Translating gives CASSPPGQGLYNEQFF.

In DNA, the CDR3 is TGTGCCAGCAGTCGTATGAGCGGCACAACAGATACGCAGTATTTT. It translates to CASSRMSGTTDTQYF. This chain connects TRBV28 to TRBJ2-3, with D perhaps matching TRBD2 (5 bases). V was cut by 5 bases and J by 3 bases, with 15 bases left in between. CDR1 and CDR2 (germline): MDHEN, SYDVKM. There are 15 residues in the CDR3.

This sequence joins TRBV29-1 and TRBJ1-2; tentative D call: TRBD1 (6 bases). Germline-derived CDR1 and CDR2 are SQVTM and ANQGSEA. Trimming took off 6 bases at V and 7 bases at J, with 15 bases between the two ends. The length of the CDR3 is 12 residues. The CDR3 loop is CSVWTVGAGYTF. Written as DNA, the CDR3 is TGCAGCGTGTGGACGGTGGGGGCTGGCTACACCTTC. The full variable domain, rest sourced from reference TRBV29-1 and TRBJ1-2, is SAVISQKPSRDICQRGTSLTIQCQVDSQVTMMFWYRQQPGQSLTLIATANQGSEATYESGFVIDKFPISRPNLTFSTLTVSNMSPEDSSIYLCSVWTVGAGYTFGSGTRLTVV.

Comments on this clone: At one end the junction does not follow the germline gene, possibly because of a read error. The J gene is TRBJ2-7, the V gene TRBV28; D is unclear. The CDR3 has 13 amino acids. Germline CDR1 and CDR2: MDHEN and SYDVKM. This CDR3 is CASSLASTYGQYF. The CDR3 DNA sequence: TGTGCCAGCAGTTTAGCAAGTACCTACGGGCAGTACTTC.

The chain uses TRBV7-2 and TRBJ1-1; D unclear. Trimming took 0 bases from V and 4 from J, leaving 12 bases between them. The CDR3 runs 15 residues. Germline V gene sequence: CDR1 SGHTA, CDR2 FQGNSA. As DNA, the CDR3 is TGTGCCAGCAGCTTAGCGGCTGAGGGAGGCACTGAAGCTTTCTTT. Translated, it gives CASSLAAEGGTEAFF.

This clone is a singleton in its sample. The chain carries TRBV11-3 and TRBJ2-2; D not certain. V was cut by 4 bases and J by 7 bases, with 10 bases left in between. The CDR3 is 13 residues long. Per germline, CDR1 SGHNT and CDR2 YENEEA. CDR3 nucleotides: TGTGCCAGCAGCTCAAGCCGGGTCGGGGAGCTGTTTTTT. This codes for CASSSSRVGELFF. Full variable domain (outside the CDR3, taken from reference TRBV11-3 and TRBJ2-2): EAGVVQSPRYKIIEKKQPVAFWCNPISGHNTLYWYLQNLGQGPELLIRYENEEAVDDSQLPKDRFSAERLKGVDSTLKIQPAELGDSAVYLCASSSSRVGELFFGEGSRLTVL.

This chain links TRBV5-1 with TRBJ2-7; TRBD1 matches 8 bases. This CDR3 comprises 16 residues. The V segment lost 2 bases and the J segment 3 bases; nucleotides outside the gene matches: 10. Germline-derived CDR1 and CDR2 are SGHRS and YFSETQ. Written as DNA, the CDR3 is TGCGCCAGCAGCTTTAAAGGACAGGGAGGAAACTACGAGCAGTACTTC. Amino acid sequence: CASSFKGQGGNYEQYF.

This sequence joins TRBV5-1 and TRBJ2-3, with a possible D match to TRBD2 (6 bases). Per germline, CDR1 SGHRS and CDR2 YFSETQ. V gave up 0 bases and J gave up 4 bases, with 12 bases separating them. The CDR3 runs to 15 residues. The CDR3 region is CASSLEARDADTQYF. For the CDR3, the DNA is TGCGCCAGCAGCTTGGAGGCGCGGGATGCAGATACGCAGTATTTT.

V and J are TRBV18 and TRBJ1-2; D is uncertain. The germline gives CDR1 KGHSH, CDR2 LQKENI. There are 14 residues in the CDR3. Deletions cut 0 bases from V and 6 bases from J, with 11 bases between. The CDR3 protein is CASSPPPQKNGYTF. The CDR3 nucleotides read TGTGCCAGCTCACCACCCCCGCAGAAGAATGGCTACACCTTC. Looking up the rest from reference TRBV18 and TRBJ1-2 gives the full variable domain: NAGVMQNPRHLVRRRGQEARLRCSPMKGHSHVYWYRQLPEEGLKFMVYLQKENIIDESGMPKERFSAEFPKEGPSILRIQQVVRGDSAAYFCASSPPPQKNGYTFGSGTRLTVV.